These 23 T cell receptor beta chains share one sample of origin, sequenced in a study of cytomegalovirus exposure and HLA in healthy donors (dated by TCRdb to 2016 to 2017). The library was generated by the immunoSEQ multiplex PCR assay. For the multiplex PCR, a mixture combining 60 forward primers for TCR Vbeta segments and 13 reverse primers for TCR Jbeta segments was used. TCRdb retrieved this table from immuneACCESS and kept in-frame rearrangements only. Not all clones are present; in checked studies, unresolved V genes account for under half, and no reason is known for the remainder. Counted in this sample were approximately 160,000 clones; approximately 79% of them appeared once. The top ten clones comprise 1.9% of the sample. The sequencing sample was made of PBMCs. All receptors derive from a human donor in good health.

The J gene is TRBJ1-6, the V gene TRBV11-2; tentatively, D is TRBD1 (6 bases). The CDR3 is 17 residues long. The V gene lost 2 bases and the J gene lost 7 bases, with 18 bases spanning the gap. Germline CDR1 is SGHAT and CDR2 is FQNNGV. CDR3 loop: CASSLNRWGQENSPLHF. CDR3 DNA: TGTGCCAGCAGCTTAAATAGGTGGGGGCAAGAGAATTCACCCCTCCACTTT. The whole variable domain, filled in from reference TRBV11-2 and TRBJ1-6, reads EAGVAQSPRYKIIEKRQSVAFWCNPISGHATLYWYQQILGQGPKLLIQFQNNGVVDDSQLPKDRFSAERLKGVDSTLKIQPAKLEDSAVYLCASSLNRWGQENSPLHFGNGTRLTVT.

This clone was seen only a few times. The V and J genes are TRBV27 and TRBJ1-2; 7 positions agree with TRBD1. Germline V CDR1 and CDR2: MNHEY, SMNVEV (reference sequence). The CDR3 spans 14 residues. V shed 7 bases, J shed 7 bases, and the junction held 12 bases outside the gene matches. Here the CDR3 reads CASKKDREIGGYTF. CDR3 in DNA: TGTGCCAGCAAGAAAGACAGGGAAATAGGTGGCTACACCTTC.

This clone was detected a few times. Here the CDR3 DNA reads TGTGCCAGCAGCTCTCCCCTGGGACAGGGAACCTACGAGCAGTACTTC. Translating it yields CASSSPLGQGTYEQYF. The rearrangement links TRBV11-2 to TRBJ2-7, with 9 bases that match TRBD1. From germline, CDR1 is SGHAT and CDR2 FQNNGV. J lost 2 bases, V lost 4 bases, and 9 bases had no gene match. The length of the CDR3 is 16 residues.

The V gene is TRBV6-1, the J gene TRBJ1-1, with a weak D call TRBD1 (5 bases). The ends were cut back, 1 base at V and 0 bases at J, with 9 bases in the middle. CDR1 is MNHNS, CDR2 SASEGT, per germline. There are 15 residues in the CDR3. The CDR3 DNA is TGTGCCAGCAGTGAAGGGACACACATGAACACTGAAGCTTTCTTT. Residues: CASSEGTHMNTEAFF.

The CDR3 loop reads CASSSARGTYEQYF. The CDR3 DNA is TGTGCCAGCAGCTCTGCTCGAGGAACCTACGAGCAGTACTTC. The chain combines TRBV7-9 with TRBJ2-7; no definite D call. V was pared by 4 bases and J by 2 bases, with 12 bases between. This CDR3 has 14 residues. In germline, CDR1 is SEHNR, CDR2 FQNEAQ (reference sequence).

This clone was seen more than once but under ten times. V usage is TRBV27 and J usage is TRBJ2-3; 14 bases are shared with TRBD2. Germline values: CDR1 MNHEY, CDR2 SMNVEV (reference sequence). V lost 3 bases, J lost 2 bases, and 4 bases stayed unmatched. CDR3 length equals 17 residues. Here the CDR3 reads CASSFGGLAGATDTQYF. The CDR3 region has the DNA TGTGCCAGCAGTTTTGGGGGACTAGCGGGGGCCACAGATACGCAGTATTTT.

The chain employs TRBV5-1 and TRBJ2-2; TRBD2 is a possible D gene (6 bases). The ends were cut back, 2 bases at V and 6 bases at J, with 14 bases in the middle. CDR1 and CDR2 (germline): SGHRS, YFSETQ. CDR3 length equals 15 residues. The CDR3 sequence is CASSFGGGGAGELFF. DNA for the CDR3: TGCGCCAGCAGCTTCGGGGGAGGAGGAGCCGGGGAGCTGTTTTTT.

The rearrangement joins TRBV5-4 to TRBJ1-1; D is perhaps TRBD1 (6 bases). V gave up 7 bases and J gave up 8 bases, with 12 bases separating them. CDR1 and CDR2 (germline): SGHNT, YYREEE (reference sequence). The CDR3 runs to 11 residues. CDR3: CASGVGTEAFF. The CDR3 nucleotides read TGTGCCAGCGGGGTTGGGACAGAAGCTTTCTTT.

The rearrangement links TRBV13 to TRBJ2-7; D possibly corresponds to TRBD2 (5 bases). The V gene lost 5 bases and the J gene lost 2 bases, with 10 bases spanning the gap. The CDR3 is 13 residues long. Germline V lookup: CDR1 PRHDT, CDR2 FYEKMQ (reference sequence). The chain's CDR3 is CASSVTGAYEQYF. The CDR3 DNA follows: TGTGCCAGCAGCGTGACCGGGGCCTACGAGCAGTACTTC.

The chain links TRBV7-9 to TRBJ1-2, with TRBD1 identical over 9 bases. Germline V gene sequence: CDR1 SEHNR, CDR2 FQNEAQ (reference sequence). The V and J ends lost 5 bases and 2 bases, in that order; junction bases with no gene match: 9. This CDR3 has 16 residues. The CDR3 spells CASSHRPGQGNYGYTF. CDR3 in DNA: TGTGCCAGCAGCCACCGCCCTGGACAGGGGAACTATGGCTACACCTTC.

This clone was seen more than once but under ten times. For the CDR3, the DNA is TGCGCCAGCAGCCTTACCCTCGGTCAGAACACTGAAGCTTTCTTT. This gives the protein CASSLTLGQNTEAFF. The V call is TRBV4-3, the J call TRBJ1-1; D gene uncertain. The CDR3 is made up of 15 amino acids. Looked up from germline, CDR1 is LGHNA and CDR2 is YSLEER. V lost 4 bases, J lost 1 base, and 13 bases lay in between.

This clone was picked up a small number of times. V gene TRBV4-3 combines with J gene TRBJ2-2; 14 bases match TRBD2. The CDR3 extends over 17 amino acids. Per germline, CDR1 LGHNA and CDR2 YSLEER. After removal of 4 bases from V and 5 bases from J, the junction contained 6 bases not matched to a gene. CDR3 loop: CASSLGLAGGYTGELFF. CDR3 bases: TGCGCCAGCAGCCTTGGACTAGCGGGGGGTTATACCGGGGAGCTGTTTTTT.

This chain joins TRBV5-1 and TRBJ2-7, with TRBD2 matching over 10 bases. J lost 0 bases, V lost 5 bases, and 11 bases had no gene match. Germline CDR1 SGHRS, CDR2 YFSETQ. The CDR3 extends over 17 amino acids. For the CDR3, the DNA is TGCGCCAGCAGTTTTGGGGCTCCTAGCGGGGGCTCCTACGAGCAGTACTTC. Translating it yields CASSFGAPSGGSYEQYF.

CDR3 nucleotide sequence: TGTGCCAGCAGCGATAGACAGACCTACGAGCAGTACTTC. Translated, it gives CASSDRQTYEQYF. The chain couples TRBV9 to TRBJ2-7; TRBD1 is a possible D gene (5 bases). V dropped 3 bases and J dropped 2 bases, with 9 bases sitting between them. The CDR3 has 13 amino acids. CDR1 is SGDLS, CDR2 YYNGEE, per germline.

The chain employs TRBV28 and TRBJ1-1; D remains ambiguous. Trimming removed 6 bases at V and 0 bases at J, with 23 bases between. CDR1 is MDHEN and CDR2 is SYDVKM in the germline V gene. The CDR3 contains 18 residues. As DNA, the CDR3 is TGTGCCAGCAGCCGAGAGGTACCAGGACTTTTTATGAACACTGAAGCTTTCTTT. Protein: CASSREVPGLFMNTEAFF.

The chain carries TRBV6-1 and TRBJ1-2; D might be TRBD1 (6 bases). The CDR3 runs to 15 residues. V was shortened by 3 bases and J by 6 bases, with 17 bases between the two germline ends. Germline V gene sequence: CDR1 MNHNS, CDR2 SASEGT. Here the CDR3 DNA reads TGTGCCAGCAGTGATTCCGGGGGGCCGCGGGATGGCTACACCTTC. Translated: CASSDSGGPRDGYTF.

The chain is built from TRBV5-6 and TRBJ1-1; the D is unclear. V was trimmed by 0 bases and J by 1 base, leaving 7 bases between them. This CDR3 has 14 residues. The germline CDR1 and CDR2 sequences are SGHDT and YYEEEE. CDR3 residues: CASSLAPWNTEAFF. The CDR3, as DNA: TGTGCCAGCAGCTTGGCCCCTTGGAACACTGAAGCTTTCTTT.

The chain recombines TRBV2 with TRBJ1-2; D is unclear. V was clipped by 3 bases and J by 9 bases, with 8 bases between them. This CDR3 has 11 amino acids. Germline-derived CDR1 and CDR2 are SNHLY and FYNNEI. Here the CDR3 reads CASSEGRRYTF. DNA of the CDR3: TGTGCCAGCAGTGAGGGCCGCCGCTACACCTTC.

V gene TRBV5-1 combines with J gene TRBJ1-2; tentative D call: TRBD1 (6 bases). The CDR3 length is 12 residues. Germline CDR1 SGHRS, CDR2 YFSETQ. Trimming cost V 7 bases and J 8 bases, with 15 bases left between them. CDR3 nucleotide sequence: TGCGCCAGCGGAAAAACAGGGAGCGGCTACACCTTC. The encoded protein is CASGKTGSGYTF.

This clone appeared a single time. The chain is built from TRBV5-1 and TRBJ1-2; no clear D gene. This CDR3 region has 14 residues. Germline V gene sequence: CDR1 SGHRS, CDR2 YFSETQ. V lost 4 bases and J 4 bases, leaving 14 bases between the germline ends. The CDR3 coding sequence is TGCGCCAGCAGCCCGGAGCTTGGAAGCTATGGCTACACCTTC. The encoded protein is CASSPELGSYGYTF.

This chain links TRBV5-5 with TRBJ1-6; TRBD1 is a possible D gene (6 bases). The V gene lost 1 base and the J gene lost 10 bases, with 15 bases spanning the gap. Germline V lookup: CDR1 SGHKS, CDR2 YYEKEE (reference sequence). CDR3 length: 15 amino acids. CDR3 nucleotides: TGTGCCAGCAGCTTGTCAGGGGCTGCGTCCTCACCCCTCCACTTT. Encoded protein: CASSLSGAASSPLHF.

The V and J genes are TRBV2 and TRBJ1-6; D perhaps matches TRBD1 (6 bases). With 4 bases removed from V and 6 bases from J, the gap between germline ends came to 13 bases. Germline V gene lookup returns CDR1 SNHLY and CDR2 FYNNEI. The CDR3 consists of 15 residues. CDR3 protein: CASSARGGGNSPLHF. For the CDR3, the DNA is TGTGCCAGCAGTGCGAGGGGAGGGGGTAATTCACCCCTCCACTTT.

The V gene is TRBV7-2, the J gene TRBJ1-2, with 8 bases matching TRBD1. CDR3 size: 14 residues. CDR1 and CDR2 (germline): SGHTA, FQGNSA. The ends lost 5 bases at V and 0 bases at J; junction bases unmatched: 2. CDR3 region: CASSRQGTNYGYTF. CDR3 sequence (DNA): TGTGCCAGCAGCCGACAGGGGACTAACTATGGCTACACCTTC.